This passage covers 2 T cell receptor beta chains from one sample sequenced in a study of breast tumors, draining lymph nodes, adjacent tissues. TCRdb used MiXCR to reprocess the multiplex PCR reads, holding one entry per CDR3 protein. This table has fewer than 300,000 distinct CDR3 sequences, about 34% appearing once. The lymph nodes were axillary draining lymph nodes from breast cancer patients. The sample taken for sequencing was axillary lymph node tissue. The origin of the receptors is a female donor with breast cancer. Some clones in this sample may be carry-over from other donors' samples.

Many counts were recorded for this clonotype. A read error may explain this, as a much larger clone is one base away. V usage is TRBV29-1 and J usage is TRBJ2-1; 10 nucleotides agree with TRBD2. Germline V gene sequence: CDR1 SQVTM, CDR2 ANQGSEA. The CDR3 is made up of 12 amino acids. Trimming cost V 5 bases and J 9 bases; bases outside gene matches: 4. CDR3 sequence: CSVSGGAGEQFF. The CDR3 region has the DNA TGCAGCGTTAGCGGGGGGGCCGGTGAGCAGTTCTTC.

This clonotype is a singleton in its sample. The chain links TRBV24-1 to TRBJ2-5; D is possibly TRBD1 (6 bases). Trimming left V 3 bases short and J 3 bases short, with 16 bases between. Germline loops: CDR1 KGHDR, CDR2 SFDVKD. This CDR3 spans 16 amino acids. The CDR3 spells CATSDVGTGSKETQYF. CDR3 nucleotides: TGTGCCACCAGTGATGTCGGTACAGGGAGTAAAGAGACCCAGTACTTC.